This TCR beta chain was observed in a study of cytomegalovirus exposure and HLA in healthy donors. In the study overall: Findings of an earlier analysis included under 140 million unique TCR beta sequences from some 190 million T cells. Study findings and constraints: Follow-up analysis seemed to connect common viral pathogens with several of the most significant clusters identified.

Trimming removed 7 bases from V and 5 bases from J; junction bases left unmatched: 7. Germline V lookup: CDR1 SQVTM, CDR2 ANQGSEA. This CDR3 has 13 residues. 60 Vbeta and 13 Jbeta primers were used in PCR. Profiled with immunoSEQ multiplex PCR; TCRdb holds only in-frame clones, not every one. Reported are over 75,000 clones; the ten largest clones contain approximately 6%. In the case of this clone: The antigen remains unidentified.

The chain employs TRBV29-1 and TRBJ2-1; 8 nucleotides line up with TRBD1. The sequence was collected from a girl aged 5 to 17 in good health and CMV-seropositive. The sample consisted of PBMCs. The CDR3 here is CSGGQGLNNEQFF. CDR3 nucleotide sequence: TGCAGCGGTGGACAGGGTTTGAACAATGAGCAGTTCTTC.